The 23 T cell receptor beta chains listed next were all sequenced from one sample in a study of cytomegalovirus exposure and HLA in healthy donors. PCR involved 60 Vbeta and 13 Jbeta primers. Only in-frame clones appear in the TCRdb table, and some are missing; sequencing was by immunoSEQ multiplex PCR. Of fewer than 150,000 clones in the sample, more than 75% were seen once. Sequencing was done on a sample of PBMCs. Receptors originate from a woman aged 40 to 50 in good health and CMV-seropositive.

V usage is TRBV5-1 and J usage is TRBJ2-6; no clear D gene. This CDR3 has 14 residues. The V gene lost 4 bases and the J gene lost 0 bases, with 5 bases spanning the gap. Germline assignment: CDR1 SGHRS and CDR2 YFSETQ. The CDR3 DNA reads TGCGCCAGCAGCCTAATCTCTGGGGCCAACGTCCTGACTTTC. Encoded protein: CASSLISGANVLTF.

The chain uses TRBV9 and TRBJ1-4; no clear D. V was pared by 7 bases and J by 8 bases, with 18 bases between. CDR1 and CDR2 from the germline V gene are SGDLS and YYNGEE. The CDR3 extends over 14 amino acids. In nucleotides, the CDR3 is TGTGCCAGCTCCCAGACGGGTCATGAGGAAAAACTGTTTTTT. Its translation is CASSQTGHEEKLFF. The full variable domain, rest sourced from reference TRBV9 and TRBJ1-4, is DSGVTQTPKHLITATGQRVTLRCSPRSGDLSVYWYQQSLDQGLQFLIQYYNGEERAKGNILERFSAQQFPDLHSELNLSSLELGDSALYFCASSQTGHEEKLFFGSGTQLSVL.

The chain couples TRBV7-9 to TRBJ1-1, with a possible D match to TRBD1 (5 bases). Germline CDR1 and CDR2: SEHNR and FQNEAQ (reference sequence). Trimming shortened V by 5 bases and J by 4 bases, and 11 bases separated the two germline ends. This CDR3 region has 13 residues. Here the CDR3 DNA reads TGTGCCAGCAGCCGTCAGGGTGGCACTGAAGCTTTCTTT. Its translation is CASSRQGGTEAFF.

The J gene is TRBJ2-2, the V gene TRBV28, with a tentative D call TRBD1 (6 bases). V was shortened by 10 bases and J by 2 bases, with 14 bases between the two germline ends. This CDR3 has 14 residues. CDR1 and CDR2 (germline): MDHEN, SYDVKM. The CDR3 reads CATNGQTNTGELFF. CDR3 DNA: TGTGCCACTAACGGACAGACAAACACCGGGGAGCTGTTTTTT.

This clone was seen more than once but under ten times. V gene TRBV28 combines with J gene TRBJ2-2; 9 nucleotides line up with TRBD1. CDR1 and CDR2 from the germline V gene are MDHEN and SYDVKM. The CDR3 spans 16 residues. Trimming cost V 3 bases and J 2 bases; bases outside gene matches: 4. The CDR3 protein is CASSFSGQGNTGELFF. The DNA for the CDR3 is TGTGCCAGCAGTTTTTCGGGACAGGGAAACACCGGGGAGCTGTTTTTT.

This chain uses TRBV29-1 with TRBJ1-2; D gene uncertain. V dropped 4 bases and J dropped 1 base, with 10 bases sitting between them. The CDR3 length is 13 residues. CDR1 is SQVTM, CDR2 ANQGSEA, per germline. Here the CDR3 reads CSVASGVNYGYTF. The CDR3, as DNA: TGCAGCGTTGCTTCCGGGGTTAACTATGGCTACACCTTC.

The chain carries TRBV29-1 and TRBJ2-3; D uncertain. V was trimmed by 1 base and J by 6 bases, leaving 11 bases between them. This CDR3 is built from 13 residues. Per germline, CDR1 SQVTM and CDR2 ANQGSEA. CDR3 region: CSVEGLLRDTQYF. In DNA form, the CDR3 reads TGCAGCGTTGAAGGACTCCTTAGGGATACGCAGTATTTT.

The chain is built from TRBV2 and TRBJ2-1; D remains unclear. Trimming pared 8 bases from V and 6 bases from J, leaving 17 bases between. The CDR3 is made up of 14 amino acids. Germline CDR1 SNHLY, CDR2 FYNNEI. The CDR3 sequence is CASSSSSFVNEQFF. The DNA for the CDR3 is TGTGCCAGCTCCTCTTCGTCGTTTGTCAATGAGCAGTTCTTC.

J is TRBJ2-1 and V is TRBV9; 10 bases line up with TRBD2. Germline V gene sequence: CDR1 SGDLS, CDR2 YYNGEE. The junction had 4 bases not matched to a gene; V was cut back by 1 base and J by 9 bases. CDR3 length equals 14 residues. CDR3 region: CASSVLAGVTEQFF. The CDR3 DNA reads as TGTGCCAGCAGCGTACTAGCGGGAGTCACTGAGCAGTTCTTC.

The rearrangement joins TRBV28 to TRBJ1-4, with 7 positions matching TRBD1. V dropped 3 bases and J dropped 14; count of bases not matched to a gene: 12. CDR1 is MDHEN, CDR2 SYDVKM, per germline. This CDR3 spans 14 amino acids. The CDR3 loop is CASSLTGRPKRLFF. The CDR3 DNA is TGTGCCAGCAGTTTGACAGGGAGACCAAAGCGCCTGTTTTTT. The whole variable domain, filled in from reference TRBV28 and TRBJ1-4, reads DVKVTQSSRYLVKRTGEKVFLECVQDMDHENMFWYRQDPGLGLRLIYFSYDVKMKEKGDIPEGYSVSREKKERFSLILESASTNQTSMYLCASSLTGRPKRLFFGSGTQLSVL.

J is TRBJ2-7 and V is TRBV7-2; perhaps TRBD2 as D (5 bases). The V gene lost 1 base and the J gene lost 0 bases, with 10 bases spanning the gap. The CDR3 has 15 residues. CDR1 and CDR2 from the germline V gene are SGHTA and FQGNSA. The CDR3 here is CASSLGGSASYEQYF. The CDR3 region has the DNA TGTGCCAGCAGCTTAGGAGGGAGTGCCTCCTACGAGCAGTACTTC.

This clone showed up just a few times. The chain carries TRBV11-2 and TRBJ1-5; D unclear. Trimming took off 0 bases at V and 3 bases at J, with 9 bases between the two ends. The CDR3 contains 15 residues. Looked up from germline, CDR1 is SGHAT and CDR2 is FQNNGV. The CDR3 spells CASSLDRHFNQPQHF. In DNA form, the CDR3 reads TGTGCCAGCAGCTTAGATCGACACTTCAATCAGCCCCAGCATTTT.

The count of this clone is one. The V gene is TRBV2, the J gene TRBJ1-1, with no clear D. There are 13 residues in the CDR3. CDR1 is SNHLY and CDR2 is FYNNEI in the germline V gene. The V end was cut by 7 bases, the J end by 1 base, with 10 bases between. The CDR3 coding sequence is TGTGCCAGCATATTTAATCCGAACACTGAAGCTTTCTTT. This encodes CASIFNPNTEAFF.

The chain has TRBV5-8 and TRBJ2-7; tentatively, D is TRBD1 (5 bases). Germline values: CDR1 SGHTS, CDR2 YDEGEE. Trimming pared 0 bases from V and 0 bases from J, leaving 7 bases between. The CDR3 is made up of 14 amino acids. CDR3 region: CASSLGGRSYEQYF. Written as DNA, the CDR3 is TGTGCCAGCAGCTTGGGGGGCCGCTCCTACGAGCAGTACTTC.

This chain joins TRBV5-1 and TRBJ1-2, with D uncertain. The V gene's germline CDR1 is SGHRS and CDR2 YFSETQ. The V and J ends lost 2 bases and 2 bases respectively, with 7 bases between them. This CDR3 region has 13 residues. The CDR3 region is CASSLQTNYGYTF. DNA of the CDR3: TGCGCCAGCAGCTTACAGACGAACTATGGCTACACCTTC.

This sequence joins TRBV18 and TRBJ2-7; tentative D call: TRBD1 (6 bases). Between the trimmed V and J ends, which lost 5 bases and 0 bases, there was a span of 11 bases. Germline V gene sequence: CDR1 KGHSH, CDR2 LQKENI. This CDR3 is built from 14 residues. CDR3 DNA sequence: TGTGCCAGCTCATTAGTAGGGGGCTCCTACGAGCAGTACTTC. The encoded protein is CASSLVGGSYEQYF.

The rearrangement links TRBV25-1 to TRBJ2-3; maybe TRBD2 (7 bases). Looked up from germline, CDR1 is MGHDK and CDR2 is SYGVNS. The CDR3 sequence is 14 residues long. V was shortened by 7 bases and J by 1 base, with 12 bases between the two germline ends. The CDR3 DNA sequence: TGTGCCAGCACCGAGGGGGGGGGCACAGATACGCAGTATTTT. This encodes CASTEGGGTDTQYF. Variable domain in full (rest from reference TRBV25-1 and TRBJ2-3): EADIYQTPRYLVIGTGKKITLECSQTMGHDKMYWYQQDPGMELHLIHYSYGVNSTEKGDLSSESTVSRIRTEHFPLTLESARPSHTSQYLCASTEGGGTDTQYFGPGTRLTVL.

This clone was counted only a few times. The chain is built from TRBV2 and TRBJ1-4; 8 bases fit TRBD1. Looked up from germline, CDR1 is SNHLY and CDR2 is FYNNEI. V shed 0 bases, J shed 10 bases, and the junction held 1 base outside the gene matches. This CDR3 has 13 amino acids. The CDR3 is CASSEAGQGKLFF. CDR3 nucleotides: TGTGCCAGCAGTGAAGCAGGACAGGGAAAACTGTTTTTT.

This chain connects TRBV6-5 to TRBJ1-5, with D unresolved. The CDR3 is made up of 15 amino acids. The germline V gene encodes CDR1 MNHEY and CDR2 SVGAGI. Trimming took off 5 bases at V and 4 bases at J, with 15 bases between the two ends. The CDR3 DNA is TGTGCCAGCAGTCCTCTCGGCGGGAAAAATCAGCCCCAGCATTTT. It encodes CASSPLGGKNQPQHF.

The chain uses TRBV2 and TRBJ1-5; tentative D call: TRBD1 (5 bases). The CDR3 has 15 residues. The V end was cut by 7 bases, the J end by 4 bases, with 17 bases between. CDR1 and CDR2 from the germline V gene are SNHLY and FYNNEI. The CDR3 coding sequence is TGTGCCAGCAACCGCCAGAGCACAGGAAATCAGCCCCAGCATTTT. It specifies CASNRQSTGNQPQHF.

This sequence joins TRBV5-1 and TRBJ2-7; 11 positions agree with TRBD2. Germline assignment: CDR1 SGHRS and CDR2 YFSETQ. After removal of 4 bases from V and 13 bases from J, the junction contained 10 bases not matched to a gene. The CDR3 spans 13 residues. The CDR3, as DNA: TGCGCCAGCAGCGTCGGGACTAGCGGAGACAAATACTTC. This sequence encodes CASSVGTSGDKYF.

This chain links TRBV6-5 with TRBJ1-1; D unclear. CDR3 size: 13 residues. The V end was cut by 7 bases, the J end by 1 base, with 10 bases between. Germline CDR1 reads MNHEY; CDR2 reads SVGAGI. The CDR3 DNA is TGTGCCAGCACTTTGAGGGAGAACACTGAAGCTTTCTTT. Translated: CASTLRENTEAFF.

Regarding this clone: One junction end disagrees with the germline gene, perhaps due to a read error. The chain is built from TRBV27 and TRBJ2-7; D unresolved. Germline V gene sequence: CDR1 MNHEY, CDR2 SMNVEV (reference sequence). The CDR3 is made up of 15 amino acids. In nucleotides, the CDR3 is TGTGCCAGCAGTTTAGTCCCAGGCGTCTTCTACCAGCAGTACTTC. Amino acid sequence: CASSLVPGVFYQQYF.